Below, 8 T cell receptor beta chains from the same sample are listed, as sequenced in a study of blood T cell repertoires in COVID-19. Using immunoSEQ multiplex PCR, the repertoire was profiled, and TCRdb retains in-frame clones only, with some absent. The sample consists of 250,000 to 300,000 clones, roughly 89% of them appearing once. The sequenced material came from peripheral blood. Receptor source: a woman aged 35 to 49 who had recovered from COVID-19.

The rearrangement uses TRBV28 and TRBJ1-3; D is undetermined. Germline V lookup: CDR1 MDHEN, CDR2 SYDVKM. This CDR3 is built from 16 residues. V lost 0 bases and J lost 0, with 9 bases in between. The CDR3 sequence is CASSLWAGPSGNTIYF. The CDR3 DNA reads as TGTGCCAGCAGTTTATGGGCAGGCCCCTCTGGAAACACCATATATTTT.

V and J are TRBV29-1 and TRBJ1-2; D is undetermined. Germline CDR1 reads SQVTM; CDR2 reads ANQGSEA. This CDR3 comprises 11 residues. Trimming shortened V by 7 bases and J by 4 bases, and 10 bases separated the two germline ends. The CDR3 sequence: CSAEEAYGYTF. The CDR3, as DNA: TGCAGCGCCGAGGAGGCCTATGGCTACACCTTC.

The chain uses TRBV4-2 and TRBJ1-1, with 8 bases identical to TRBD1. The CDR3 extends over 15 amino acids. The germline CDR1 and CDR2 sequences are LGHNA and YNFKEQ. The V segment lost 0 bases and the J segment 6 bases; nucleotides outside the gene matches: 6. The CDR3 DNA is TGTGCCAGCAGCCAAGATGTCAGGGGGCCGGCTGAAGCTTTCTTT. It translates to CASSQDVRGPAEAFF.

J is TRBJ2-3 and V is TRBV3-1 (or the pseudogene TRBV3-2); no reliable D call. The germline CDR1 and CDR2 sequences are LGHDT and YNNKEL (reference sequence). The germline V and J ends were trimmed by 2 bases and 6 bases, with 12 bases remaining between them. This CDR3 has 14 amino acids. The CDR3 bases are TGTGCCAGCAGCCAATCCACAGCCTCGGATACGCAGTATTTT. Translated: CASSQSTASDTQYF.

J is TRBJ1-5 and V is TRBV7-2, with D unclear. The CDR3 length is 14 residues. V lost 1 base to trimming and J lost 5 bases, with 9 bases between them. Germline V gene data show CDR1 as SGHTA and CDR2 as FQGNSA. CDR3 bases: TGTGCCAGCAGCTTAGATTCGGGAGATCAGCCCCAGCATTTT. Encoded protein: CASSLDSGDQPQHF.

The chain has TRBV9 and TRBJ2-7; 7 nucleotides match TRBD2. Trimming removed 0 bases from V and 7 bases from J; junction bases left unmatched: 1. The CDR3 spans 12 residues. Germline CDR1 reads SGDLS; CDR2 reads YYNGEE. The CDR3 here is CASSVVLAEQYF. CDR3 DNA: TGTGCCAGCAGCGTAGTACTAGCGGAGCAGTACTTC. The full variable domain, its missing parts supplied by reference TRBV9 and TRBJ2-7, is DSGVTQTPKHLITATGQRVTLRCSPRSGDLSVYWYQQSLDQGLQFLIQYYNGEERAKGNILERFSAQQFPDLHSELNLSSLELGDSALYFCASSVVLAEQYFGPGTRLTVT.

The gene calls are TRBV27 and TRBJ2-1; 9 nucleotides agree with TRBD1. CDR1 and CDR2 (germline): MNHEY, SMNVEV (reference sequence). With V trimmed by 6 bases and J by 8 bases, 5 bases remained unmatched. This CDR3 is built from 13 residues. CDR3 in amino acids: CASRTGGRYEQFF. CDR3 bases: TGTGCCAGCAGGACAGGGGGTCGCTATGAGCAGTTCTTC.

The count of this clone is one. J is TRBJ2-2 and V is TRBV27; 8 nucleotides line up with TRBD1. J gave up 3 bases and V 3 bases, and 0 bases lay outside the gene matches. This CDR3 is 14 amino acids long. Looked up from germline, CDR1 is MNHEY and CDR2 is SMNVEV (reference sequence). CDR3 sequence: CASSLDRDTGELFF. The CDR3 DNA reads as TGTGCCAGCAGTTTGGACAGGGACACCGGGGAGCTGTTTTTT.